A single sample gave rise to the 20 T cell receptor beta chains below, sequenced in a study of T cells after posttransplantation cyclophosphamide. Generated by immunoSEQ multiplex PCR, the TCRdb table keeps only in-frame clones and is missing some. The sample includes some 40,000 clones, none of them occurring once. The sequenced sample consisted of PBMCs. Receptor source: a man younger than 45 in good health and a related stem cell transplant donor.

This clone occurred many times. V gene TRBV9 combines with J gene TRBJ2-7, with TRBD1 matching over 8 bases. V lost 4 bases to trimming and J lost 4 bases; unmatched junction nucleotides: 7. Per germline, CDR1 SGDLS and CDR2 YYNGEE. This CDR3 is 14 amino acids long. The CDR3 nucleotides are TGTGCCAGCAGCCCTCGACAGGGGTTTTACGAGCAGTACTTC. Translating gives CASSPRQGFYEQYF.

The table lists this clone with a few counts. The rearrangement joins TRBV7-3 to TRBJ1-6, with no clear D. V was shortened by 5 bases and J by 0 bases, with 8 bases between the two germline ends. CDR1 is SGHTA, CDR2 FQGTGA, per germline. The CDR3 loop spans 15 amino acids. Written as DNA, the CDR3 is TGTGCCAGCAGCCCTACTAGCTCCTATAATTCACCCCTCCACTTT. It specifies CASSPTSSYNSPLHF.

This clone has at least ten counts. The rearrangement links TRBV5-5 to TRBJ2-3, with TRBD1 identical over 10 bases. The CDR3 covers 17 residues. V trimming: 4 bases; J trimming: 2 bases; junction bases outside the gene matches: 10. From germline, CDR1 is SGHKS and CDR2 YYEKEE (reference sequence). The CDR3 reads CASSRGTGVLNTDTQYF. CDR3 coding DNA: TGTGCCAGCAGCCGAGGGACAGGGGTTTTAAACACAGATACGCAGTATTTT.

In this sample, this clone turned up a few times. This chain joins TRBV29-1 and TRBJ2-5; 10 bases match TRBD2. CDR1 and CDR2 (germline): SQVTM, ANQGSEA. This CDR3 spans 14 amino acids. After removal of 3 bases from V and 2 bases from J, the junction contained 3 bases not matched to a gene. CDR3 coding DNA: TGCAGCGTTGAGGTAGCGGGGGGACAAGAGACCCAGTACTTC. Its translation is CSVEVAGGQETQYF.

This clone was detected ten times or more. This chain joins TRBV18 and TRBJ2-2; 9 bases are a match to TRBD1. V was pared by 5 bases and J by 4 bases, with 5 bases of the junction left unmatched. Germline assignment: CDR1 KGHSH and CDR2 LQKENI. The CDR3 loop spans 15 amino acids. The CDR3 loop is CASSATGGATGELFF. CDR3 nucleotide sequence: TGTGCCAGCTCAGCAACAGGGGGCGCCACCGGGGAGCTGTTTTTT.

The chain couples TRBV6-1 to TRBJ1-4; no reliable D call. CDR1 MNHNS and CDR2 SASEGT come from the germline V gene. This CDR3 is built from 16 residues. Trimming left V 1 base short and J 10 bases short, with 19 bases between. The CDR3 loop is CASSEEPGGSAGKLFF. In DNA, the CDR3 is TGTGCCAGCAGTGAAGAGCCAGGAGGGTCCGCGGGAAAACTGTTTTTT.

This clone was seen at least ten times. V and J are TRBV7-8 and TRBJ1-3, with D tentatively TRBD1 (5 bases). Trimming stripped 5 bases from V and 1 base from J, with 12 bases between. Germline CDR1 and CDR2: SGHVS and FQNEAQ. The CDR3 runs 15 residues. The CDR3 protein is CASSPGTGSGNTIYF. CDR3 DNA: TGTGCCAGCAGCCCCGGTACAGGATCTGGAAACACCATATATTTT.

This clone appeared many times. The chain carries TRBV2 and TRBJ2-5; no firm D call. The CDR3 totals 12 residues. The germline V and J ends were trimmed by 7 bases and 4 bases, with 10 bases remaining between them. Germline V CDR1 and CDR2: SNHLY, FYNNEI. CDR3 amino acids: CASTPVRETQYF. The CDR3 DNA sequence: TGTGCCAGCACACCGGTACGAGAGACCCAGTACTTC.

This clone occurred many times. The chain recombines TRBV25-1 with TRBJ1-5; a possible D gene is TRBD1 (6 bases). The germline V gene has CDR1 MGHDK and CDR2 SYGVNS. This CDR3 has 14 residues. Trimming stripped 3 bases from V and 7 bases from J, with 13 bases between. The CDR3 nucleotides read TGTGCCAGCAGTGACGCAGGGGCAGAGCAGCCCCAGCATTTT. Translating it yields CASSDAGAEQPQHF.

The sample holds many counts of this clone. The CDR3 here is CASSENLPYEQYF. The CDR3 DNA follows: TGTGCCAGCAGTGAAAATCTTCCCTACGAGCAGTACTTC. The V call is TRBV2, the J call TRBJ2-7, with D unclear. V was clipped by 2 bases and J by 2 bases, with 7 bases between them. Germline loops: CDR1 SNHLY, CDR2 FYNNEI. The CDR3 loop spans 13 amino acids.

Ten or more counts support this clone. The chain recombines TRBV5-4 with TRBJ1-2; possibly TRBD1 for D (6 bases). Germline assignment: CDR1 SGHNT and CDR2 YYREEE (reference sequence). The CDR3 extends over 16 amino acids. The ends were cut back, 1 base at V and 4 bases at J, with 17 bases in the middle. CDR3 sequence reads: CASSLLASGDPYGYTF. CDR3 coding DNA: TGTGCCAGCAGCTTGTTAGCGTCAGGGGACCCCTATGGCTACACCTTC.

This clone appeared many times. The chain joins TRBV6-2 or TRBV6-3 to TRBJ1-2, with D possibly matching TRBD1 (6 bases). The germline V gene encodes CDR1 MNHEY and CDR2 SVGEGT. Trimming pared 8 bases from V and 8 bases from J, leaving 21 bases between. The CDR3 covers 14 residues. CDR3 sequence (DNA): TGTGCCAGCTTTGACAGGAGTCCGGAATTGGGCTACACCTTC. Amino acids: CASFDRSPELGYTF.

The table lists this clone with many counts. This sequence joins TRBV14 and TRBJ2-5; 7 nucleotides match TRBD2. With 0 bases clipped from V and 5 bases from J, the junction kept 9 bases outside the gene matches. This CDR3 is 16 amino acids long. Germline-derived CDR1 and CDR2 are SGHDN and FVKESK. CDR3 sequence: CASSQEFRGGRETQYF. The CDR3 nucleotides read TGTGCCAGCAGCCAAGAATTCCGCGGGGGACGGGAGACCCAGTACTTC.

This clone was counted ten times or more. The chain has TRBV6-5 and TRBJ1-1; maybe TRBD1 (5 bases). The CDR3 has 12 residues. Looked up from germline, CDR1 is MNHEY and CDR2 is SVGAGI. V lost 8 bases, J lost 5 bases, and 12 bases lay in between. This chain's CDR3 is CASGRGKTEAFF. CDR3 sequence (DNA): TGTGCCAGCGGGAGGGGAAAAACTGAAGCTTTCTTT.

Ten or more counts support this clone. This chain's CDR3 is CASSPDRGRETGELFF. For the CDR3, the DNA is TGTGCCAGCAGTCCCGACAGGGGGCGGGAAACCGGGGAGCTGTTTTTT. The V and J genes are TRBV27 and TRBJ2-2, with TRBD1 matching 10 bases. This CDR3 comprises 16 residues. Germline loops: CDR1 MNHEY, CDR2 SMNVEV (reference sequence). The junction had 8 bases not matched to a gene; V was cut back by 5 bases and J by 5 bases.

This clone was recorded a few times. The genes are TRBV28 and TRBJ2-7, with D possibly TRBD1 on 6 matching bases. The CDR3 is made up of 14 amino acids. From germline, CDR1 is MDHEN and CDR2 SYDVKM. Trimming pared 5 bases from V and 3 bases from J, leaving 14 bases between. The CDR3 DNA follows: TGTGCCAGCAGTCCAACAGGGCTGGACTACGAGCAGTACTTC. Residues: CASSPTGLDYEQYF. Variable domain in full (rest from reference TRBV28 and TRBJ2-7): DVKVTQSSRYLVKRTGEKVFLECVQDMDHENMFWYRQDPGLGLRLIYFSYDVKMKEKGDIPEGYSVSREKKERFSLILESASTNQTSMYLCASSPTGLDYEQYFGPGTRLTVT.

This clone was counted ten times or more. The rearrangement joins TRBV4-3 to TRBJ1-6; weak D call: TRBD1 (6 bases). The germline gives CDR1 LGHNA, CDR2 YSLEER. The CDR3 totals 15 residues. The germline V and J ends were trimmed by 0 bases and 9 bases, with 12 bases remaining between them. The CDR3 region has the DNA TGCGCCAGCAGCCAAGATCCGGGGGGCCTTTCACCCCTCCACTTT. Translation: CASSQDPGGLSPLHF.

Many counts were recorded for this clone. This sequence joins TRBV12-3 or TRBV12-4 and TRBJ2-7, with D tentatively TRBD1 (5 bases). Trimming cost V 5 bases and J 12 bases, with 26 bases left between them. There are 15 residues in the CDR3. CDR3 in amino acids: CASSGNRWQGEKLYF. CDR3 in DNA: TGTGCCAGCAGTGGGAACCGATGGCAGGGTGAGAAATTGTACTTC.

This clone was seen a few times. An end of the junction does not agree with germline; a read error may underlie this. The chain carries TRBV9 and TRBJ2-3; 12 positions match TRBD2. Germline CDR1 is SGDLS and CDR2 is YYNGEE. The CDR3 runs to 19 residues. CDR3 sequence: CASNVGASGGAWGTDTQYF. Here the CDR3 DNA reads TGTGCCAGCAACGTAGGGGCTAGCGGGGGGGCATGGGGCACAGATACGCAGTATTTT.

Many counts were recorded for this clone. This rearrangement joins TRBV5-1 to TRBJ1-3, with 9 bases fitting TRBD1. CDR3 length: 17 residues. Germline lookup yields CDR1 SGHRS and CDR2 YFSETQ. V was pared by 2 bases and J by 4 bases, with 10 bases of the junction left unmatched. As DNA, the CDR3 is TGCGCCAGCAGCTTACCCGCACAGGGGGCGTTAGGAAACACCATATATTTT. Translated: CASSLPAQGALGNTIYF.